The clone carrying this T cell receptor beta chain has just one count. Its antigen is currently unknown. Only in-frame clones appear in the TCRdb table, and some are missing; sequencing was by immunoSEQ multiplex PCR. This table holds roughly 12,000 clones, 70% to 75% found once. The entry originates in a study of OX40 agonist ivuxolimab in advanced cancers. For the study at large: Patients were around 83% male with ages roughly 20 to 80, mean 60.

General observations from the study: What antigens the expanded peripheral T cells recognized was never established.

This clonotype was obtained from an adult with an advanced solid tumor such as melanoma, head and neck, liver or kidney cancer. The source material was CD4+ or CD8+ T cells sorted from blood, sampled in a trial of the OX40 agonist ivuxolimab.

CDR3 sequence: CASSARQGEQYF. The CDR3 DNA is TGTGCCAGCAGCGCACGACAGGGGGAGCAGTACTTC. The chain is built from TRBV9 and TRBJ2-7; TRBD1 aligns across 8 bases. The CDR3 runs 12 residues. CDR1 SGDLS and CDR2 YYNGEE come from the germline V gene. V trimming: 3 bases; J trimming: 7 bases; junction bases outside the gene matches: 3.